This T cell receptor beta chain was documented in a study of T cell repertoires in cytomegalovirus infection. In the study overall: Public signatures in TCR beta pointed to CMV infection and matching HLA type. Study-wide points: CMV carriers having the relevant HLA were flagged by cumulative public TCR beta family frequency.

The V gene lost 10 bases and the J gene lost 0 bases, with 11 bases spanning the gap. The CDR3 length is 13 residues. Germline V lookup: CDR1 LNHNV, CDR2 YYDKDF (reference sequence). Concerning this clonotype: The antigen remains unidentified.

TCRdb re-called the reads through MiXCR, storing one row per CDR3 protein. The sample shows roughly 990,000 distinct CDR3 sequences, roughly 30% of them seen only once. The clonotype comes from a human donor in good health (CMV status not recorded). Some clones in this sample may be carry-over from other donors' samples. The material sequenced was cultured CD8+ T cells from PBMCs, taken from culture after CMV antigen stimulation. The rearrangement links TRBV15 to TRBJ2-3; D not certain. CDR3 in DNA: TGTGCCATTCGCAGCTTTAGCACAGATACGCAGTATTTT. This gives the protein CAIRSFSTDTQYF.